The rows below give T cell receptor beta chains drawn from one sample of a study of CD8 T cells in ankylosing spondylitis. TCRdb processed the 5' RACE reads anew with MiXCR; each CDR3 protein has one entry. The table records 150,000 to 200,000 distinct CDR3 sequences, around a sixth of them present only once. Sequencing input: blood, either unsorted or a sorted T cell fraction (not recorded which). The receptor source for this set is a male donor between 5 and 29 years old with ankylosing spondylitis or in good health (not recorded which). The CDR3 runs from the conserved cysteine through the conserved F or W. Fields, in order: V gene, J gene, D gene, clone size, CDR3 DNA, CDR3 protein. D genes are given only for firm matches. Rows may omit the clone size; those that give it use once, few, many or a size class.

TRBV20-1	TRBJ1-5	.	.	TGCAGTGCTGGTGAACCCCGGGGGCCCCAGCATTTT	CSAGEPRGPQHF
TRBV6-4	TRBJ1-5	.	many	TGTGCCAGCAGTGACTCGCATGGGGTCCAGCCCCAGCATTTT	CASSDSHGVQPQHF
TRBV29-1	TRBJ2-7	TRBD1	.	TGCAGCGTTGAGAGTTTAGCTCGTCAGGGACAGGGGGTCGAGCAGTACTTC	CSVESLARQGQGVEQYF
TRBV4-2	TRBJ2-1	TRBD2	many	TGTGCCAGCAGCCTTTATTGGAGGGATAGCGGGAGGGCCACAAATGAGCAGTTCTTC	CASSLYWRDSGRATNEQFF
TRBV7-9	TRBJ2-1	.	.	TGTGCCAGCAGCTTACAGAGCGGTGAGCAGTTCTTC	CASSLQSGEQFF
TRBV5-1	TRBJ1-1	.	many	TGCGCCAGCAGCTTGGAGTGGCGGAACACTGAAGCTTTCTTT	CASSLEWRNTEAFF
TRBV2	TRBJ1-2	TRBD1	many	TGTGCCAGCAGTGCACAGGGGGAGTCTAACTATGGCTACACCTTC	CASSAQGESNYGYTF
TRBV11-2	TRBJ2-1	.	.	TGTGCCAGCAGCCGGACAGTAAACAATGAGCAGTTCTTC	CASSRTVNNEQFF
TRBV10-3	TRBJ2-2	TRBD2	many	TGTGCCATCAGTGGCGGGAGGACCACCGGGGAGCTGTTTTTT	CAISGGRTTGELFF
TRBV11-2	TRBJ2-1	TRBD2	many	TGTGCCAGCAGCTTAGCTCCGGGACTAGAGTACAATGAGCAGTTCTTC	CASSLAPGLEYNEQFF
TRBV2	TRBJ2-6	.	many	TGTGCCAGCAGTGAATGGAACTCTGGGGCCAACGTCCTGACTTTC	CASSEWNSGANVLTF
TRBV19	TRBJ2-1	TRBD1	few	TGTGCCAGTAGTATCGGGACAGGGAATGGGCAGTTCTTC	CASSIGTGNGQFF
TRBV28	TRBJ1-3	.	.	TGTGCCAGCAGTTTACCGGGGGCCCGTGGAAACACCATATATTTT	CASSLPGARGNTIYF
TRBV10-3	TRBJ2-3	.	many	TGTGCCATCAGTGGAGCAGATACGCAGTATTTT	CAISGADTQYF
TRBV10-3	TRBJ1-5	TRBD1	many	TGTGCCATCAGTGGACCGGGACAGGAGGGCAATCAGCCCCAGCATTTT	CAISGPGQEGNQPQHF
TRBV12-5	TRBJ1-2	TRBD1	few	TGTGCTAGTGGAGGACAGGCGAACTATGGCTACACCTTC	CASGGQANYGYTF
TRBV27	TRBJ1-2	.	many	TGTGCCAGCAGTTTGGCAGGTTGGGGAGACTATGGCTACACCTTC	CASSLAGWGDYGYTF
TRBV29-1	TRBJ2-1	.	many	TGCAGCGCAGGACAGTTGTACAATGAGCAGTTCTTC	CSAGQLYNEQFF
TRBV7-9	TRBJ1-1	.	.	TGTGCCAGCAGTGGGACGTTGAACACTGAAGCTTTCTTT	CASSGTLNTEAFF
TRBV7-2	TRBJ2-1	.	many	TGTGCCAGCAGCTCGGGACCAAGTTACAATGAGCAGTTCTTC	CASSSGPSYNEQFF
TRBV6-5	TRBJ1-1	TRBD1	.	TGTGCCAGCAGTTACCGCGGTAGGACAGGGAACACTGAAGCTTTCTTT	CASSYRGRTGNTEAFF
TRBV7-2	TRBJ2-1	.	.	TGTGCCAGCAGCCCAGAGCGTCAAGGCAATGAGCAGTTCTTC	CASSPERQGNEQFF
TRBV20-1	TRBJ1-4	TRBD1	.	TGCAGTGCTAGAGATCCCCAGGGGACAGGTGAAAAACTGTTTTTT	CSARDPQGTGEKLFF
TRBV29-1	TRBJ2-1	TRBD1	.	TGCAGCGGCTCGGGACAGTATGAGCAGTTCTTC	CSGSGQYEQFF
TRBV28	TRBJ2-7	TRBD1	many	TGTGCCAGCGGAACCGCCCCGGGACAGACTTACTACGAGCAGTACTTC	CASGTAPGQTYYEQYF
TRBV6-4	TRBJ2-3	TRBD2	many	TGTGCCAGCAGTGACTTAGCGGGAGGGAGCACAGATACGCAGTATTTT	CASSDLAGGSTDTQYF
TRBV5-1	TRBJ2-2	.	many	TGCGCCAGCAGCTTAACAGGGCTCGGGACCGGGGAGCTGTTTTTT	CASSLTGLGTGELFF
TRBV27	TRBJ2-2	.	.	TGTGCCAGCAGTTTACTAACCGGGGAGCTGTTTTTT	CASSLLTGELFF
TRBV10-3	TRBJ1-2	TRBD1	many	TGTGCCATCAGTGAGGAACAGGGGAATGGCTACACCTTC	CAISEEQGNGYTF
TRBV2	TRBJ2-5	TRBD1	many	TGTGCCAGCAGTGTCAGGGGGCTTCAAGAGACCCAGTACTTC	CASSVRGLQETQYF
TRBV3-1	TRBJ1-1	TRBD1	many	TGTGCCAGCAGCCAAGAGGGACAGGGGGCAGCTGAAGCTTTCTTT	CASSQEGQGAAEAFF
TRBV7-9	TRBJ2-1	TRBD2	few	TGTGCCAGCAGCTTAATACTAGCGGGACCGACGGAAAAATTGTTCTTC	CASSLILAGPTEKLFF
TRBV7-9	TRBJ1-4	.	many	TGTGCCAGCAGCTACCCTCCAAGGGCTCCTAATGAAAAACTGTTTTTT	CASSYPPRAPNEKLFF
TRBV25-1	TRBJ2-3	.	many	TGTGCCAGCAGTGAATTTATGGCAGATACGCAGTATTTT	CASSEFMADTQYF
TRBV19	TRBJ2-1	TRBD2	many	TGTGCCAGTAGTCCGGGACTAGACGAGCAGTTCTTC	CASSPGLDEQFF
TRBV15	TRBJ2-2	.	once	TGTGCCACCAGCATAGGAGACGTAACCGGGGAGCTGTTTTTT	CATSIGDVTGELFF
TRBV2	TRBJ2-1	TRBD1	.	TGTGCCAGCATAAAAGGACAGGGGGATATTGAGCAGTTCTTC	CASIKGQGDIEQFF
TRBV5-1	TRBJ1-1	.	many	TGCGCCAGCAGCTTGTGGCAGTCCACTGAAGCTTTCTTT	CASSLWQSTEAFF
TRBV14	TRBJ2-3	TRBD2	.	TGTGCCAGCAGAGGGACTACCCTCACAGATACGCAGTATTTT	CASRGTTLTDTQYF
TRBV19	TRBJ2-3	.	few	TGTGCCAGTAGTAGCCGGGCAGATACGCAGTATTTT	CASSSRADTQYF
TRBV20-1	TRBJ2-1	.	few	TGCAGTGGTTTCTGGAATGAGCAGTTCTTC	CSGFWNEQFF
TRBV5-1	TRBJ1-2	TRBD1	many	TGCGCCAGCAGCTTGGAGTCAGGGGGGGACTATGGCTACACCTTC	CASSLESGGDYGYTF
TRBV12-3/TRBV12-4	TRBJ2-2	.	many	TGTGCCAGCAGTTTAGGGCCGGGGGCCGGGGAGCTGTTTTTT	CASSLGPGAGELFF
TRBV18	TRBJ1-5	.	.	TGTGCCAGCTCACTGTTAAGAAATCTCAATCAGCCCCAGCATTTT	CASSLLRNLNQPQHF
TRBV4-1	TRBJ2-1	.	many	TGCGCCAGCAGCCAAGTTAGCAGGAATGAGCAGTTCTTC	CASSQVSRNEQFF
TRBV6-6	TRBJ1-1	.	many	TGTGCCAGCAGCTCCACCCGGCAGGGCACTGAAGCTTTCTTT	CASSSTRQGTEAFF